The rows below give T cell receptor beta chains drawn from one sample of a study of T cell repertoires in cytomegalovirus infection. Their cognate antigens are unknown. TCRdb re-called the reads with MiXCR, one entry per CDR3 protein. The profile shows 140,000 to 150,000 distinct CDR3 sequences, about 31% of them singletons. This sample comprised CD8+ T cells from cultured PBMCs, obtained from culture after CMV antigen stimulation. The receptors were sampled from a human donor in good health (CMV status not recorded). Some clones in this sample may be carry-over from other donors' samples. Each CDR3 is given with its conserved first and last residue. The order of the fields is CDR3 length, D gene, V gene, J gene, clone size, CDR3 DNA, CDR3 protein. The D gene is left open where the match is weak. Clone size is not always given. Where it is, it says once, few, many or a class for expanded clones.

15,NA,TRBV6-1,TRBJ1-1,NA,TGTGCCAGCAGTGAAGAGGGGTCTTGGAACACTGAAGCTTTCTTT,CASSEEGSWNTEAFF
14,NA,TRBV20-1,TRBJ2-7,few,TGCAGTGCTCCTTCTAACGGACGAACCTACGAGCAGTACTTC,CSAPSNGRTYEQYF
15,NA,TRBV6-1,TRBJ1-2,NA,TGTGCCAGCAGTTACCAGGGTGGGGGCCACTATGGCTACACCTTC,CASSYQGGGHYGYTF
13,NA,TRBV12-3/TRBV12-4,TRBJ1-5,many,TGTGCCAGCAGTTTCCGGGACTCAGGGTCCCAGCATTTT,CASSFRDSGSQHF
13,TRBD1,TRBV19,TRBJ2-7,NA,TGTGCCAGTAACTCGGGACAGGGTTACGAGCAGTACTTC,CASNSGQGYEQYF
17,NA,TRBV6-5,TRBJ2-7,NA,TGTGCCAGCAGTTACTCCTTGAGGGGAGTCACCACCTACGAGCAGTACTTC,CASSYSLRGVTTYEQYF
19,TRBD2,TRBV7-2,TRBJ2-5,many,TGTGCCAGCAGCCCCCCTGGGGGAGGACTAGCGGGGGGCCGGGAGACCCAGTACTTC,CASSPPGGGLAGGRETQYF
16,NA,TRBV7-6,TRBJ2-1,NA,TGTGCCAGCAGCTTACGGAGGGGGGGGGGCTACAATGAGCAGTTCTTC,CASSLRRGGGYNEQFF
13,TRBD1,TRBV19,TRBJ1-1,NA,TGTGCCAGTAGAGGGGGCTGGGGGACTGAAGCTTTCTTT,CASRGGWGTEAFF
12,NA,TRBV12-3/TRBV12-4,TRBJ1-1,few,TGTGCCAGCATAGGGTATCGGACTGAAGCTTTCTTT,CASIGYRTEAFF
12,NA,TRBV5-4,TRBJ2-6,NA,TGTGCCAGCAGCTTTGGGGCCAACGTCCTGACTTTC,CASSFGANVLTF
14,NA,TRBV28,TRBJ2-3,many,TGTGCCAGCAGCCTCGGTACTAGCACAGATACGCAGTATTTT,CASSLGTSTDTQYF
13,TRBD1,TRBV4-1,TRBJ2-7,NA,TGCGCCAGCAGCCAAGACAGGGGGACCGAGCAGTACTTC,CASSQDRGTEQYF
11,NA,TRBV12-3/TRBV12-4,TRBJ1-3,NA,TGTGCCAGCGTACGGGGGGACACCATATATTTT,CASVRGDTIYF